This T cell receptor beta chain comes out of a study of blood T cell repertoires in COVID-19. Germline CDR1 and CDR2: SQVTM and ANQGSEA. The CDR3 length is 12 residues. The V gene lost 5 bases and the J gene lost 1 base, with 7 bases spanning the gap. Using immunoSEQ multiplex PCR, the repertoire was profiled, and TCRdb retains in-frame clones only, with some absent. This sample has more than 350,000 clones, with roughly 88% found just once. Enrollees, about 18 to 90 years old, lived in around 23 US areas. Researchers sorted participants into cohorts using their self-reported clinical history. The J gene is TRBJ2-3, the V gene TRBV29-1; D remains ambiguous. The clonotype originates from a woman between 18 and 29 years old who had been exposed to COVID-19. Sequences were obtained from PBMCs or T cells enriched from blood (not recorded which). The CDR3 loop reads CSVRSGTDTQYF. CDR3 bases: TGCAGCGTTCGGAGCGGCACAGATACGCAGTATTTT.